Listed below are T cell receptor beta chains from one sample, sequenced in a study of blood T cell repertoires in COVID-19. Assay used: immunoSEQ multiplex PCR; TCRdb lists only in-frame clones, some missing. Of about 240,000 clones in the sample, 86% were seen once. Sequencing was done on a sample of peripheral blood. The receptors shown here come from a man in his fifties or sixties with acute or convalescent COVID-19. The CDR3 runs from the conserved cysteine through the conserved F or W. Each record gives: D gene, clone size, J gene, V gene, CDR3 protein, CDR3 DNA. The D gene is left open where the match is weak. A clone size is listed for some rows: how often the clone was seen (once, few, many), or a class if it is expanded.

D: NA
size: NA
J: TRBJ1-2
V: TRBV12-3/TRBV12-4
CDR3: CASSPVRGYGYTF
DNA: TGTGCCAGCAGTCCCGTACGGGGCTATGGCTACACCTTC

D: TRBD1
size: NA
J: TRBJ1-5
V: TRBV27
CDR3: CASIINIGQGACENQPQHF
DNA: TGTGCCAGCATCATTAACATCGGACAGGGGGCTTGTGAGAATCAGCCCCAGCATTTT

D: TRBD1
size: NA
J: TRBJ2-2
V: TRBV3-1/TRBV3-2
CDR3: CASSPGTGFVVRPGELFF
DNA: TGTGCCAGCAGCCCCGGGACAGGGTTTGTTGTCCGCCCCGGGGAGCTGTTTTTT

D: NA
size: NA
J: TRBJ1-3
V: TRBV12-3/TRBV12-4
CDR3: CASSLGGGNTIYF
DNA: TGTGCCAGCAGTTTAGGAGGGGGAAACACCATATATTTT

D: NA
size: NA
J: TRBJ1-2
V: TRBV7-2
CDR3: CASSLAAGGNYGYTF
DNA: TGTGCCAGCAGCTTAGCGGCAGGAGGGAACTATGGCTACACCTTC

D: NA
size: NA
J: TRBJ2-7
V: TRBV28
CDR3: CASSSYYEQYF
DNA: TGTGCCAGCAGCTCTTATTACGAGCAGTACTTC

D: NA
size: NA
J: TRBJ2-5
V: TRBV2
CDR3: CAGERGSQETQYF
DNA: TGTGCCGGGGAGCGCGGAAGCCAAGAGACCCAGTACTTC

D: NA
size: NA
J: TRBJ1-2
V: TRBV6-1
CDR3: CASSEVGGDYGYTF
DNA: TGTGCCAGCAGTGAAGTGGGGGGTGACTATGGCTACACCTTC

D: NA
size: few
J: TRBJ1-1
V: TRBV7-2
CDR3: CASSSRGAAFF
DNA: TGTGCCAGCAGCTCCAGGGGTGCAGCTTTCTTT

D: TRBD2
size: NA
J: TRBJ2-1
V: TRBV30
CDR3: CAWSVRGLAGPRSYNEQFF
DNA: TGTGCCTGGAGTGTAAGGGGTCTAGCGGGCCCACGATCCTACAATGAGCAGTTCTTC

D: TRBD1
size: NA
J: TRBJ2-5
V: TRBV28
CDR3: CASVRQGVETQYF
DNA: TGTGCCAGCGTAAGACAGGGTGTCGAGACCCAGTACTTC

D: NA
size: NA
J: TRBJ2-6
V: TRBV28
CDR3: CASHSGANVLTF
DNA: TGTGCCAGCCACTCTGGGGCCAACGTCCTGACTTTC

D: TRBD1
size: few
J: TRBJ2-5
V: TRBV7-6
CDR3: CASTPSGTDETQYF
DNA: TGTGCCAGCACCCCATCCGGGACAGACGAGACCCAGTACTTC

D: TRBD2
size: NA
J: TRBJ2-7
V: TRBV28
CDR3: CASRGTSKEQYF
DNA: TGTGCCAGCAGAGGGACTAGCAAAGAGCAGTACTTC

D: TRBD2
size: NA
J: TRBJ2-5
V: TRBV28
CDR3: CASNPRGGQEETQYF
DNA: TGTGCCAGCAACCCTCGGGGGGGCCAGGAAGAGACCCAGTACTTC

D: NA
size: NA
J: TRBJ2-1
V: TRBV19
CDR3: CASSIAAARIGEFF
DNA: TGTGCCAGTAGTATTGCGGCGGCGCGGATAGGTGAGTTCTTC

D: NA
size: NA
J: TRBJ2-1
V: TRBV11-1
CDR3: CASSLDRNEQFF
DNA: TGTGCCAGCAGCTTAGATAGAAATGAGCAGTTCTTC

D: NA
size: NA
J: TRBJ1-1
V: TRBV7-9
CDR3: CASETGWNTEAFF
DNA: TGTGCCAGCGAGACAGGATGGAACACTGAAGCTTTCTTT

D: TRBD1
size: NA
J: TRBJ2-7
V: TRBV3-1/TRBV3-2
CDR3: CASSQDSGQGPYEQYF
DNA: TGTGCCAGCAGCCAAGACTCGGGACAGGGGCCGTACGAGCAGTACTTC

D: NA
size: NA
J: TRBJ1-2
V: TRBV11-3
CDR3: CASSLVRAVYGYTF
DNA: TGTGCCAGCAGCTTAGTGAGGGCGGTCTATGGCTACACCTTC

D: NA
size: NA
J: TRBJ1-1
V: TRBV7-2
CDR3: CLGQLNTEAFF
DNA: TGTTTGGGGCAGTTGAACACTGAAGCTTTCTTT

D: TRBD1
size: NA
J: TRBJ2-7
V: TRBV7-6
CDR3: CASSLMSGTGPYEQYF
DNA: TGTGCCAGCAGCTTAATGTCCGGGACAGGGCCCTACGAGCAGTACTTC

D: TRBD2
size: NA
J: TRBJ2-5
V: TRBV5-6
CDR3: CASSLGLAAQETQYF
DNA: TGTGCCAGCAGCTTGGGACTAGCGGCACAAGAGACCCAGTACTTC

D: TRBD1
size: NA
J: TRBJ1-6
V: TRBV6-2/TRBV6-3
CDR3: CASSRTGERSPLHF
DNA: TGTGCCAGCAGCAGGACAGGGGAGAGGTCACCCCTCCACTTT

D: TRBD2
size: few
J: TRBJ2-5
V: TRBV6-2/TRBV6-3
CDR3: CASSRMGLAVIEETQYF
DNA: TGTGCCAGCAGTCGTATGGGACTAGCGGTAATCGAGGAGACCCAGTACTTC

D: NA
size: NA
J: TRBJ1-2
V: TRBV9
CDR3: CASSAGRDTGITF
DNA: TGTGCCAGCAGCGCCGGACGGGACACCGGGATCACCTTC

D: TRBD2
size: NA
J: TRBJ2-2
V: TRBV7-9
CDR3: CASSQKTSGRRTGELFF
DNA: TGTGCCAGCAGCCAGAAGACTAGCGGGAGGCGAACCGGGGAGCTGTTTTTT

D: NA
size: NA
J: TRBJ2-7
V: TRBV30
CDR3: CAWSQQGEQYF
DNA: TGTGCCTGGAGTCAACAGGGCGAGCAGTACTTC

D: TRBD2
size: NA
J: TRBJ2-7
V: TRBV25-1
CDR3: CASSALAGASYEQYF
DNA: TGTGCCAGCAGTGCCCTAGCGGGAGCCTCCTACGAGCAGTACTTC

D: TRBD1
size: NA
J: TRBJ2-3
V: TRBV28
CDR3: CASSSGTGIGTDTQYF
DNA: TGTGCCAGCAGTTCCGGGACAGGGATCGGCACAGATACGCAGTATTTT

D: NA
size: NA
J: TRBJ2-4
V: TRBV28
CDR3: CASSPARDAEPKNIQYF
DNA: TGTGCCAGCAGCCCGGCGCGGGACGCCGAGCCCAAAAACATTCAGTACTTC

D: NA
size: NA
J: TRBJ1-5
V: TRBV6-1
CDR3: CASSDPHSQPQHF
DNA: TGTGCCAGCAGTGACCCCCATTCTCAGCCCCAGCATTTT

D: NA
size: NA
J: TRBJ1-1
V: TRBV28
CDR3: CASSPLADTEAFF
DNA: TGTGCCAGCAGCCCCCTCGCGGACACTGAAGCTTTCTTT

D: TRBD2
size: NA
J: TRBJ2-1
V: TRBV28
CDR3: CATRSGTSGSYEQFF
DNA: TGTGCCACTCGATCGGGGACTAGCGGGAGTTATGAGCAGTTCTTC

D: TRBD1
size: once
J: TRBJ1-3
V: TRBV10-3
CDR3: CAISRGESSGNTIYF
DNA: TGTGCCATCAGCAGGGGGGAGAGCTCTGGAAACACCATATATTTT

D: NA
size: NA
J: TRBJ1-4
V: TRBV4-1
CDR3: CASSQDLRAYSTNEKLFF
DNA: TGCGCCAGCAGCCAAGATCTGAGAGCCTATTCAACTAATGAAAAACTGTTTTTT

D: TRBD2
size: NA
J: TRBJ2-3
V: TRBV28
CDR3: CASSSPAGEADTQYF
DNA: TGTGCCAGCAGTTCTCCAGCGGGAGAGGCAGATACGCAGTATTTT

D: TRBD2
size: NA
J: TRBJ2-5
V: TRBV20-1
CDR3: CSASGREGLQETQYF
DNA: TGCAGTGCTAGTGGGCGGGAGGGCCTACAAGAGACCCAGTACTTC

D: TRBD2
size: once
J: TRBJ2-3
V: TRBV30
CDR3: CAWSPGGGRDTQYF
DNA: TGTGCCTGGAGCCCCGGGGGGGGGCGAGATACGCAGTATTTT

D: NA
size: NA
J: TRBJ1-1
V: TRBV10-3
CDR3: CATQGRGEAFF
DNA: TGTGCCACCCAAGGGCGGGGAGAAGCTTTCTTT

D: TRBD2
size: NA
J: TRBJ2-7
V: TRBV6-5
CDR3: CASRETSLSYEQYF
DNA: TGTGCCAGCAGGGAGACTAGCCTTTCCTACGAGCAGTACTTC

D: NA
size: NA
J: TRBJ2-7
V: TRBV7-2
CDR3: CASGSESYEQYF
DNA: TGTGCCAGCGGGAGCGAATCCTACGAGCAGTACTTC

D: TRBD2
size: NA
J: TRBJ2-5
V: TRBV27
CDR3: CASSFLPTGLAGGETQYF
DNA: TGTGCCAGCAGTTTCCTACCTACGGGACTAGCGGGAGGAGAGACCCAGTACTTC

D: NA
size: NA
J: TRBJ1-1
V: TRBV4-1
CDR3: CASSQDPVNTEAFF
DNA: TGCGCCAGCAGCCAAGATCCGGTGAACACTGAAGCTTTCTTT

D: TRBD1
size: NA
J: TRBJ2-7
V: TRBV9
CDR3: CASSVSGTGYNEQYF
DNA: TGTGCCAGCAGCGTATCCGGGACAGGGTACAACGAGCAGTACTTC

D: TRBD2
size: NA
J: TRBJ2-3
V: TRBV5-1
CDR3: CASSLAGGFGTDTQYF
DNA: TGCGCCAGCAGCTTAGCGGGAGGTTTCGGCACAGATACGCAGTATTTT